These T cell receptor beta chains were read from a single sample in a study of blood T cell repertoires in COVID-19. Sequencing used immunoSEQ multiplex PCR; TCRdb keeps in-frame clones, though not all of them. The table lists about 190,000 clones, about 85% of them singletons. The sequencing input was peripheral blood. These receptors came from a human donor in a cohort sampled during active COVID-19. CDR3s include the opening cysteine and the closing phenylalanine or tryptophan. A D gene is named only where the DNA matches it firmly. Clone size is not always given. Where it is, it says once, few, many or a class for expanded clones.

size,J,D,V,DNA,CDR3
.,TRBJ1-2,TRBD1,TRBV20-1,TGCAGTGCTAGTCGGACAGGGGGAAGTATTGGCTACACCTTC,CSASRTGGSIGYTF
.,TRBJ1-2,.,TRBV12-3/TRBV12-4,TGTGCCAGCAGTTCCCAAACTTTGTATGGCTACACCTTC,CASSSQTLYGYTF
.,TRBJ2-1,.,TRBV10-3,TGTGCCATCGGGAGAATGGGTTTGTCGGACTTACACAATGAGCAGTTCTTC,CAIGRMGLSDLHNEQFF
.,TRBJ1-2,.,TRBV12-3/TRBV12-4,TGTGCCAGCAAGGACGGGGGTTCTATAGGCTACACCTTC,CASKDGGSIGYTF
.,TRBJ1-6,TRBD1,TRBV6-5,TGTGCCAGCAGTTACTCGTTACAGGGGCTTAATTCACCCCTCCACTTT,CASSYSLQGLNSPLHF
.,TRBJ1-3,TRBD1,TRBV7-9,TGTGCCAGCAGCTTAACCGGACAGGGTGGAGGAAACACCATATATTTT,CASSLTGQGGGNTIYF
.,TRBJ2-1,TRBD1,TRBV28,TGTGCCAGCAACCCAGCGACAGGGGGCTTAAACAATGAGCAGTTCTTC,CASNPATGGLNNEQFF
once,TRBJ1-5,.,TRBV2,TGTGCCAGCAGTGAAGCGCTTCGAGGGTATCAGCCCCAGCATTTT,CASSEALRGYQPQHF
.,TRBJ1-1,.,TRBV11-2,TGTGCCAGCAGCTTATTCGGGAACACTGAAGCTTTCTTT,CASSLFGNTEAFF
.,TRBJ2-4,.,TRBV9,TGTGCCAGCAGCCTAAGACAGAAAAATAACATTCAGTACTTC,CASSLRQKNNIQYF
few,TRBJ2-1,TRBD2,TRBV29-1,TGTCGCGTAGCGGGCATTCAGAATGAGCAGTTCTTC,CRVAGIQNEQFF
few,TRBJ1-5,.,TRBV5-1,TGCGCCAGCAGCTTGGGCATCTATAGCAATCAGCCCCAGCATTTT,CASSLGIYSNQPQHF
.,TRBJ2-5,TRBD1,TRBV3-1/TRBV3-2,TGTGCCAGCAGCCCGATGACAGGGGGTCAAGAGACCCAGTACTTC,CASSPMTGGQETQYF
.,TRBJ1-5,.,TRBV6-5,TGTGCCAGCAGTTACTCGGGCTCAGTTCAGCCCCAGCATTTT,CASSYSGSVQPQHF
.,TRBJ2-1,TRBD1,TRBV10-3,TGTGCCATCAGTGACTGGACAGGGGTCTACAATGAGCAGTTCTTC,CAISDWTGVYNEQFF
.,TRBJ2-7,.,TRBV19,TGTGCCAGTAGTTTGGACAGCCGTCGGGAGCAGTACTTC,CASSLDSRREQYF
.,TRBJ2-6,.,TRBV25-1,TGTGCCAGCAGTGACCCCCGGGGGTCTGGGGCCAACGTCCTGACTTTC,CASSDPRGSGANVLTF
once,TRBJ1-5,.,TRBV7-2,TGTGCCAGCAGCCCGTACGGTGAGCCCCAGCATTTT,CASSPYGEPQHF
.,TRBJ1-1,.,TRBV30,TGTGCCTGGAGACAGGAAAACACTGAAGCTTTCTTT,CAWRQENTEAFF
.,TRBJ1-3,TRBD1,TRBV6-1,TGTGCCAGCAGTGAACTGCGAGGGGGCAGGGAGTACGAAAACACCATATATTTT,CASSELRGGREYENTIYF
.,TRBJ2-3,.,TRBV7-2,TGTGCCAGCAGCCTATACGCCGCAGATACGCAGTATTTT,CASSLYAADTQYF
.,TRBJ1-1,.,TRBV12-5,TGTGCTAGTGGTTTGCAGGTGGGAGGGGCGAACACTGAAGCTTTCTTT,CASGLQVGGANTEAFF
.,TRBJ2-1,.,TRBV18,TGTGCCAGCTCACCCGGTAGGAGCTCCTACAATGAGCAGTTCTTC,CASSPGRSSYNEQFF
.,TRBJ1-6,TRBD1,TRBV18,TGTGCCAGCTCACGCGTCTCGACAGGGGACCTATCACCCCTCCACTTT,CASSRVSTGDLSPLHF
.,TRBJ1-6,TRBD1,TRBV6-5,TGTGCCAGCAGTTTCTCCGGGGACAGCCATTCACCCCTCCACTTT,CASSFSGDSHSPLHF
.,TRBJ1-2,TRBD1,TRBV4-1,TGCGCCAGCAGCCAAGGACAGGGGGCCCTATATGGCTACACCTTC,CASSQGQGALYGYTF
.,TRBJ2-2,TRBD2,TRBV24-1,TGTGCCACCAGTCCGGCACGCGGGGGTTTCGGCGGGGAGCTGTTTTTT,CATSPARGGFGGELFF
many,TRBJ1-6,.,TRBV3-1/TRBV3-2,TGTGCCAGCAGCCAGGGGCAGGGTCGTTCACCCCTCCACTTT,CASSQGQGRSPLHF
.,TRBJ2-7,TRBD2,TRBV2,TGTGCCAGCAGGGGACTAGATTACGAGCAGTACTTC,CASRGLDYEQYF
once,TRBJ2-4,.,TRBV19,TGTGCCAGTAGTATAAACAGGGACACCGGTTTTCAGTACTTC,CASSINRDTGFQYF
.,TRBJ2-7,TRBD2,TRBV2,TGTGCCAGCAGTCTCACTAGCGGGAGGGCCCGAGAGCAGTACTTC,CASSLTSGRAREQYF
.,TRBJ1-2,TRBD1,TRBV7-9,TGTGCCAGCAGCTTAGCAAGACAGGGTCCCTATGGCTACACCTTC,CASSLARQGPYGYTF
.,TRBJ2-3,TRBD1,TRBV6-5,TGTGCCAGCGGTAGGACAGGGAGGACAGATACGCAGTATTTT,CASGRTGRTDTQYF
.,TRBJ2-3,TRBD2,TRBV19,TGTGCCAGTAGTAGCAGCGGGACCCGGGGTGATACGCAGTATTTT,CASSSSGTRGDTQYF
.,TRBJ2-1,TRBD2,TRBV7-3,TGTGCCAGCAGCTTGGGGACAAGCGGGGGGGACAATGAGCAGTTCTTC,CASSLGTSGGDNEQFF
.,TRBJ1-6,TRBD1,TRBV10-3,TGTGCCATCAGTGAGCTTCTTGGACAGGCGATAGTGGAACGTTCACCCCTCCACTTT,CAISELLGQAIVERSPLHF
once,TRBJ2-5,.,TRBV12-3/TRBV12-4,TGTGCCAGCAGGGGGCTGGAGACCCAGTACTTC,CASRGLETQYF
.,TRBJ1-1,.,TRBV10-3,TGTGCCATCAGTGATTTTGGAGACAACACTGAAGCTTTCTTT,CAISDFGDNTEAFF
.,TRBJ1-2,.,TRBV2,TGTGCCAGCGAAGGGACTCCTTCGTATGGCTACACCTTC,CASEGTPSYGYTF
.,TRBJ1-4,.,TRBV2,TGTGCCAGCAGTGAACTGACTATTAATGAAAAACTGTTTTTT,CASSELTINEKLFF
.,TRBJ2-5,TRBD2,TRBV2,TGTGCCAGCACATCGGCGGGAGGGCCCCAAGAGACCCAGTACTTC,CASTSAGGPQETQYF